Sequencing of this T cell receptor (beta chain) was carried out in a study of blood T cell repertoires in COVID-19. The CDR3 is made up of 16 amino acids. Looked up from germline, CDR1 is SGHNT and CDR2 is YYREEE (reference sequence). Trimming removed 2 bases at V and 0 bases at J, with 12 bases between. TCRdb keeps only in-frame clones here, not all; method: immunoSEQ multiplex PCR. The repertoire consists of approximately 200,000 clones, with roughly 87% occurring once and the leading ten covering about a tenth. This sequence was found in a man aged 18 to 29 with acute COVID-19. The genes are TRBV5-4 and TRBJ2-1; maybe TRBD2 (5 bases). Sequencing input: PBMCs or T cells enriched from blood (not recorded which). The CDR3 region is CASSLGLMSSYNEQFF. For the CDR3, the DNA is TGTGCCAGCAGCTTAGGACTCATGAGCTCCTACAATGAGCAGTTCTTC.